The clone carrying this TCR beta chain was counted between two and nine times. This sample is part of a study of blood T cell repertoires in COVID-19. In the study overall: The samples span acute and convalescent COVID-19 from the United States, Italy and Spain. In each case, the material was cDNA or gDNA derived from T cells, B-cell-depleted T cells, or PBMCs.

This CDR3 is built from 15 residues. With V trimmed by 5 bases and J by 7 bases, 9 bases remained unmatched. The germline V gene encodes CDR1 MDHEN and CDR2 SYDVKM. Per the authors' pipeline: Estimation of nucleated cell counts relied on the amplification of reference gene primers. TCRdb keeps only in-frame clones here, not all; method: immunoSEQ multiplex PCR. The D gene and trimming were derived from the DNA, and the V and J assignments and clone size from that table. The table lists fewer than 250,000 clones, 65% to 80% of them singletons. V gene TRBV28 combines with J gene TRBJ2-1; 9 nucleotides align to TRBD2. Material for sequencing was peripheral blood. The sequence was collected from a woman aged 45-65 years with acute or convalescent COVID-19. The CDR3 loop is CASSRRSGSKNEQFF. The CDR3 DNA sequence: TGTGCCAGCAGTCGACGTAGCGGGAGTAAAAATGAGCAGTTCTTC.